Below, one TCR beta chain is given with its context. The data originate from a study of spatial heterogeneity in lung cancer. Germline CDR1 and CDR2: MNHEY and SVGAGI. The CDR3 totals 12 residues. Between the trimmed V and J ends, which lost 7 bases and 7 bases, there was a span of 11 bases. Each TCR cDNA molecule carried a unique molecular identifier. TCRdb analysed the 5' RACE reads with MiXCR anew, one entry per CDR3 protein. The table includes 95,000 to 130,000 distinct CDR3 sequences, roughly an eighth detected once. The time point here: blood at routine non-recurrence follow-up after resection. In each case, whole RNA from tumor, nontumor lung or frozen PBMC was sequenced unsorted.

The chain employs TRBV6-5 and TRBJ2-1; D could derive from TRBD1 or TRBD2 (5 bases each). The receptor was derived from a male donor with early-stage non-small cell lung cancer. This specimen was PBMCs, taken at follow-up. Here the CDR3 DNA reads TGTGCCAGCATCGGGGCCACGAATGAGCAGTTCTTC. This sequence encodes CASIGATNEQFF.